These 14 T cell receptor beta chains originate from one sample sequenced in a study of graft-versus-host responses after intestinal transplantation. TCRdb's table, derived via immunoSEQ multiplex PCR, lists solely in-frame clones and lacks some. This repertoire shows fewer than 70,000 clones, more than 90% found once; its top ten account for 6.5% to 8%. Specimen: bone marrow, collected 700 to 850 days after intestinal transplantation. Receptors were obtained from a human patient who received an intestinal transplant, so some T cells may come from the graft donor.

The CDR3 sequence: CASSLDHYEQYF. In nucleotides, the CDR3 is TGTGCCAGCAGCTTGGACCACTACGAGCAGTACTTC. V and J are TRBV5-4 and TRBJ2-7, with no clear D. Between the trimmed V and J ends, which lost 0 bases and 3 bases, there was a span of 4 bases. Germline CDR1 and CDR2: SGHNT and YYREEE (reference sequence). The CDR3 totals 12 residues.

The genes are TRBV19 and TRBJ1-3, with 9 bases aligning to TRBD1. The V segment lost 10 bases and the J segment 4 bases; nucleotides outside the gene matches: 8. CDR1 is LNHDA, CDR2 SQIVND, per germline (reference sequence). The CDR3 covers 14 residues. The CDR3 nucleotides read TGTGCCACAACGGACAGGGGCAAGGGAAACACCATATATTTT. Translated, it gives CATTDRGKGNTIYF.

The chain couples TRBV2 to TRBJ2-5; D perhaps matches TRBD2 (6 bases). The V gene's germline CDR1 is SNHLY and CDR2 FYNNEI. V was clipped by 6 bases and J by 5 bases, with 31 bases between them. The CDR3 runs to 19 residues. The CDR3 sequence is CASSSTKGSGTPTRETQYF. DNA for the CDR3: TGTGCCAGCAGCTCGACGAAGGGTAGCGGCACCCCTACGCGGGAGACCCAGTACTTC.

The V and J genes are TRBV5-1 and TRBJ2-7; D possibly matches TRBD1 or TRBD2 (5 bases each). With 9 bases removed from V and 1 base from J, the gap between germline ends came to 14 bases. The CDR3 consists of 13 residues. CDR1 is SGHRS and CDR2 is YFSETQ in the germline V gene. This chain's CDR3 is CAIGGQGSYEQYF. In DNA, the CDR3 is TGCGCCATCGGCGGGCAGGGATCCTACGAGCAGTACTTC. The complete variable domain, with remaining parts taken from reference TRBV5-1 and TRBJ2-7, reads KAGVTQTPRYLIKTRGQQVTLSCSPISGHRSVSWYQQTPGQGLQFLFEYFSETQRNKGNFPGRFSGRQFSNSRSEMNVSTLELGDSALYLCAIGGQGSYEQYFGPGTRLTVT.

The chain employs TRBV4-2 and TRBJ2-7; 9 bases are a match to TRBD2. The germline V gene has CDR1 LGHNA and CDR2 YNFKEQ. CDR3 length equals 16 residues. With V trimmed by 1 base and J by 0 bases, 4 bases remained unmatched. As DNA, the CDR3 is TGTGCCAGCAGCCAAGCCGAGACTAGCGGCTCCTACGAGCAGTACTTC. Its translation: CASSQAETSGSYEQYF.

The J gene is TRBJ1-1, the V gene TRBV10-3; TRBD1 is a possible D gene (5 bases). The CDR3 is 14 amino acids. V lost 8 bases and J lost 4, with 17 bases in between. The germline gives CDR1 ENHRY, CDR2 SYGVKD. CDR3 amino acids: CAIQHPGVGTEAFF. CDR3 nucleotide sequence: TGTGCCATCCAACACCCGGGGGTCGGCACTGAAGCTTTCTTT.

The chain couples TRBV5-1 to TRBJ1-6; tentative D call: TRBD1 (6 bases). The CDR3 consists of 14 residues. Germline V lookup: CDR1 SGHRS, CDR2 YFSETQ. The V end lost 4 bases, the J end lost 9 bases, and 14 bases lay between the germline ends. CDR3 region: CASSTTGAGSPLHF. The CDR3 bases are TGCGCCAGCAGCACGACAGGCGCGGGTTCACCCCTCCACTTT. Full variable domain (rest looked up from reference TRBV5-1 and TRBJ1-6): KAGVTQTPRYLIKTRGQQVTLSCSPISGHRSVSWYQQTPGQGLQFLFEYFSETQRNKGNFPGRFSGRQFSNSRSEMNVSTLELGDSALYLCASSTTGAGSPLHFGNGTRLTVT.

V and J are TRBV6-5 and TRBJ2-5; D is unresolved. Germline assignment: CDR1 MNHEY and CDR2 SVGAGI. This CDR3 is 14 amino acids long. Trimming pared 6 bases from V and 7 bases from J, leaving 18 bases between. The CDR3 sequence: CASSPRVLVGTQYF. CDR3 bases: TGTGCCAGCAGCCCCCGGGTACTGGTTGGGACCCAGTACTTC.

The CDR3 loop is CASSYRDRFLGTQYF. CDR3 in DNA: TGTGCCAGCAGTTACAGGGACAGATTTTTGGGGACCCAGTACTTC. The genes are TRBV6-5 and TRBJ2-5, with 7 bases matching TRBD1. The germline CDR1 and CDR2 sequences are MNHEY and SVGAGI. J lost 7 bases, V lost 2 bases, and 10 bases had no gene match. CDR3 size: 15 residues.

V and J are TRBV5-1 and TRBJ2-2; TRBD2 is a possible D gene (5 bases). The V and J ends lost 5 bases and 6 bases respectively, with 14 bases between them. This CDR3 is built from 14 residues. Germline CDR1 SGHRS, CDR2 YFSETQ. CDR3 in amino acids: CASRIGEPPGELFF. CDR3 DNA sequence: TGCGCCAGCAGGATCGGGGAGCCCCCCGGGGAGCTGTTTTTT. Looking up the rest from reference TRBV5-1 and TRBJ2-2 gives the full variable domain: KAGVTQTPRYLIKTRGQQVTLSCSPISGHRSVSWYQQTPGQGLQFLFEYFSETQRNKGNFPGRFSGRQFSNSRSEMNVSTLELGDSALYLCASRIGEPPGELFFGEGSRLTVL.

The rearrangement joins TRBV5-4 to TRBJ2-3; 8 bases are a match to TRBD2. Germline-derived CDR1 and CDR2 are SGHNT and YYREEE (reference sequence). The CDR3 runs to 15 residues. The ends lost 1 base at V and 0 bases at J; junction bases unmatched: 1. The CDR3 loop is CASSLSGGSTDTQYF. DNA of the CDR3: TGTGCCAGCAGCTTGAGCGGGGGTAGCACAGATACGCAGTATTTT.

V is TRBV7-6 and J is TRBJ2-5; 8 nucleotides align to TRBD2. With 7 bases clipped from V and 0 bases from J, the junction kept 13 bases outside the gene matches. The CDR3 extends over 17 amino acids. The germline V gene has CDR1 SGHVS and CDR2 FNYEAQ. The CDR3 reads CASTAGAGGPYQETQYF. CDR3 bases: TGTGCCAGCACCGCGGGGGCGGGGGGTCCGTACCAAGAGACCCAGTACTTC.

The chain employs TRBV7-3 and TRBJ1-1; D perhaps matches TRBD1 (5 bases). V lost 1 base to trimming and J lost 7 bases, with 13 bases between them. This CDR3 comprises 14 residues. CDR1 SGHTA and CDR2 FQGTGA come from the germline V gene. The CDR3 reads CASSLSTGTDEAFF. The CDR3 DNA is TGTGCCAGCAGCTTAAGTACCGGGACGGATGAAGCTTTCTTT. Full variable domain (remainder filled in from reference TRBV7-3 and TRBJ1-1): GAGVSQTPSNKVTEKGKYVELRCDPISGHTALYWYRQSLGQGPEFLIYFQGTGAADDSGLPNDRFFAVRPEGSVSTLKIQRTERGDSAVYLCASSLSTGTDEAFFGQGTRLTVV.

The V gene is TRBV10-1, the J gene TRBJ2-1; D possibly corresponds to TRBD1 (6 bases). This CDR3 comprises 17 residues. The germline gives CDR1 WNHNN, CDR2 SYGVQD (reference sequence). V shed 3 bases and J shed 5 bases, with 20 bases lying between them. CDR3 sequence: CASSDFSGQTVNNEQFF. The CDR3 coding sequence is TGCGCCAGCAGTGACTTTTCCGGACAGACAGTTAACAATGAGCAGTTCTTC.